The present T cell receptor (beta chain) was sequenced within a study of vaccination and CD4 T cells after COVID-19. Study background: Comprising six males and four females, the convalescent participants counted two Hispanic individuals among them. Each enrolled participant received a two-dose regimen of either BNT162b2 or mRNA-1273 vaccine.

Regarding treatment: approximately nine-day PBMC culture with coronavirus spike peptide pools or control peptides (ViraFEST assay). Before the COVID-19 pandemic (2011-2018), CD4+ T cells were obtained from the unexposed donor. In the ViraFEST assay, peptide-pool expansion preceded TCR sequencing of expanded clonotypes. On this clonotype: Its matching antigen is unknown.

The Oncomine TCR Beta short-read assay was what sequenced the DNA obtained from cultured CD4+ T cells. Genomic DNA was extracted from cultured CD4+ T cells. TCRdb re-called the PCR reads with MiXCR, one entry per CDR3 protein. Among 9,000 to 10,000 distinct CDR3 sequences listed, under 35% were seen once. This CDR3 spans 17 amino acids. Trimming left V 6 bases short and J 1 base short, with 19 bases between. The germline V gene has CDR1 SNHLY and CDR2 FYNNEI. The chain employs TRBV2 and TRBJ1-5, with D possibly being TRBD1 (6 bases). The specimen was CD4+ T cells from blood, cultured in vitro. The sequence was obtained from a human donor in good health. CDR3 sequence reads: CASSVPIQGLSNQPQHF. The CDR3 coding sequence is TGTGCCAGCAGCGTCCCGATACAGGGTCTCAGCAATCAGCCCCAGCATTTT.